Following are 25 T cell receptor beta chains from one sample sequenced in a study of shared clonotypes between healthy human individuals. Sequencing was performed with immunoSEQ multiplex PCR; in TCRdb, only in-frame clones are kept and a portion is missing. The repertoire holds approximately 2,300,000 clones, with roughly 92% as singletons. The material sequenced was naive CD4+ T cells from PBMCs. Subset meaning: CD45RA+ positively selected. The receptors shown here come from a man between 18 and 29 years old in good health. Some clones in this sample may be carry-over from other donors' samples.

CDR3 coding DNA: TGCGCCAGCAGCCAAGGTAAGGGGGTAGGACAGGAGCAAGAGACCCAGTACTTC. As protein: CASSQGKGVGQEQETQYF. The chain has TRBV4-3 and TRBJ2-5; 7 bases align to TRBD1. The CDR3 is 18 residues long. The V gene's germline CDR1 is LGHNA and CDR2 YSLEER. The J segment lost 2 bases and the V segment lost 1 base, leaving 13 bases of the junction unmatched.

V usage is TRBV7-9 and J usage is TRBJ2-7; D tentatively reads TRBD1 or TRBD2 (5 bases each). The ends were cut back, 1 base at V and 2 bases at J, with 12 bases in the middle. The CDR3 has 15 residues. Germline-derived CDR1 and CDR2 are SEHNR and FQNEAQ (reference sequence). Here the CDR3 DNA reads TGTGCCAGCAGCTTAGGGGGGTCCTCAGCCTACGAGCAGTACTTC. Its translation is CASSLGGSSAYEQYF.

To note about this clone: Other DNA sequences in this specimen translate into the identical CDR3. The J gene is TRBJ1-2, the V gene TRBV10-2, with unresolved D. Germline V gene lookup returns CDR1 WSHSY and CDR2 SAAADI. Trimming pared 6 bases from V and 2 bases from J, leaving 10 bases between. This CDR3 region has 13 residues. CDR3 amino acids: CASRGSGNYGYTF. The DNA for the CDR3 is TGCGCCAGCAGGGGCAGCGGAAACTATGGCTACACCTTC.

Comments on this clone: Other DNA sequences in the same sample also yield this CDR3. V and J are TRBV20-1 and TRBJ2-5; TRBD2 is a possible D gene (5 bases). CDR1 is DFQATT, CDR2 SNEGSKA, per germline (reference sequence). This CDR3 spans 10 amino acids. For the CDR3, the DNA is TGCAGCGGGGTCCAAGAGACCCAGTACTTC. Translation: CSGVQETQYF.

CDR3 bases: TGTGCCAGCAGTGTATCGCAGGGAGTCACTGAAGCTTTCTTT. It specifies CASSVSQGVTEAFF. This chain connects TRBV6-4 to TRBJ1-1; a weak D match, TRBD1 (5 bases). The CDR3 runs to 14 residues. V dropped 4 bases and J dropped 4 bases, with 13 bases sitting between them. The germline V gene has CDR1 MRHNA and CDR2 SNTAGT.

This clone was detected only once. The CDR3, as DNA: TGCGCCAGCAGCCCATCTGAAGGTCAAATCTACGAGCAGTACTTC. As protein: CASSPSEGQIYEQYF. The rearrangement uses TRBV4-1 and TRBJ2-7; the D is unclear. The ends were cut back, 4 bases at V and 3 bases at J, with 16 bases in the middle. From germline, CDR1 is MGHRA and CDR2 YSYEKL. The length of the CDR3 is 15 residues.

V gene TRBV19 combines with J gene TRBJ1-2, with no clear D. This CDR3 contains 13 residues. Trimming left V 6 bases short and J 12 bases short, with 20 bases between. CDR1 and CDR2 from the germline V gene are LNHDA and SQIVND (reference sequence). CDR3 in DNA: TGTGCCAGTAGGTACACCGGACGGCCCGACGACACCTTC. Translation: CASRYTGRPDDTF.

Of note for this clone: Other DNA sequences of this sample code for an identical CDR3. The genes are TRBV7-9 and TRBJ2-3, with a tentative D call TRBD1 (5 bases). The CDR3 totals 14 residues. Trimming shortened V by 2 bases and J by 3 bases, and 9 bases separated the two germline ends. Germline V lookup: CDR1 SEHNR, CDR2 FQNEAQ (reference sequence). CDR3 residues: CASSLFQGTDTQYF. As DNA, the CDR3 is TGTGCCAGCAGCTTATTTCAGGGAACAGATACGCAGTATTTT.

The rearrangement uses TRBV9 and TRBJ1-3; D unclear. Germline V gene lookup returns CDR1 SGDLS and CDR2 YYNGEE. The CDR3 has 15 amino acids. V shed 0 bases and J shed 0 bases, with 7 bases lying between them. DNA of the CDR3: TGTGCCAGCAGCGTAGGGGAACTCTCTGGAAACACCATATATTTT. Amino acids: CASSVGELSGNTIYF.

The gene calls are TRBV7-2 and TRBJ2-2; a weak D match, TRBD2 (5 bases). CDR3 length equals 13 residues. The germline gives CDR1 SGHTA, CDR2 FQGNSA. The germline V and J ends were trimmed by 8 bases and 0 bases, with 7 bases remaining between them. This chain's CDR3 is CASGRTNTGELFF. CDR3 in DNA: TGTGCCAGCGGGAGAACGAACACCGGGGAGCTGTTTTTT.

The genes are TRBV5-1 and TRBJ2-5; D not certain. The CDR3 is 14 residues long. The V end was cut by 0 bases, the J end by 5 bases, with 11 bases between. Germline V lookup: CDR1 SGHRS, CDR2 YFSETQ. The CDR3 loop reads CASSLVGKQETQYF. CDR3 coding DNA: TGCGCCAGCAGCTTGGTCGGTAAACAGGAGACCCAGTACTTC.

The rearrangement uses TRBV10-3 and TRBJ2-2; D gene unclear. Germline values: CDR1 ENHRY, CDR2 SYGVKD. The CDR3 loop spans 14 amino acids. Deletions cut 3 bases from V and 4 bases from J, with 9 bases between. The CDR3 here is CAISEKRSTGELFF. CDR3 sequence (DNA): TGTGCCATCAGTGAAAAGAGATCCACCGGGGAGCTGTTTTTT.

The chain is built from TRBV29-1 and TRBJ2-2; 10 bases are a match to TRBD2. J gave up 0 bases and V 1 base, and 5 bases lay outside the gene matches. Germline V gene sequence: CDR1 SQVTM, CDR2 ANQGSEA. This CDR3 is 17 amino acids long. CDR3 bases: TGCAGCGTTGAAGGGCGAGCGGGAGGGGCGAACACCGGGGAGCTGTTTTTT. Its translation: CSVEGRAGGANTGELFF.

This chain joins TRBV5-1 and TRBJ2-3; 11 positions match TRBD1. The CDR3 spans 16 residues. The germline CDR1 and CDR2 sequences are SGHRS and YFSETQ. V was clipped by 4 bases and J by 5 bases; unmatched bases: 9. The CDR3 sequence is CASSITGTGGGDTQYF. CDR3 bases: TGCGCCAGCAGCATAACAGGGACAGGGGGTGGAGATACGCAGTATTTT. The complete variable domain, with remaining parts taken from reference TRBV5-1 and TRBJ2-3, reads KAGVTQTPRYLIKTRGQQVTLSCSPISGHRSVSWYQQTPGQGLQFLFEYFSETQRNKGNFPGRFSGRQFSNSRSEMNVSTLELGDSALYLCASSITGTGGGDTQYFGPGTRLTVL.

V and J are TRBV28 and TRBJ1-1, with D possibly being TRBD1 (6 bases). The length of the CDR3 is 14 residues. V was shortened by 6 bases and J by 5 bases, with 16 bases between the two germline ends. The germline V gene has CDR1 MDHEN and CDR2 SYDVKM. CDR3 region: CASRPGGLRTEAFF. The CDR3 DNA is TGTGCCAGCAGGCCCGGGGGGCTAAGGACTGAAGCTTTCTTT.

This chain joins TRBV6-6 and TRBJ2-7; 10 nucleotides align to TRBD1. The CDR3 is made up of 15 amino acids. J was trimmed by 2 bases and V by 6 bases; bases with no gene match: 7. Germline V gene data show CDR1 as MNHNY and CDR2 as SVGAGI (reference sequence). The CDR3 bases are TGTGCCAGCAGAAATGACAGGGGGCCTGCCTACGAGCAGTACTTC. It is translated as CASRNDRGPAYEQYF.

J is TRBJ2-7 and V is TRBV7-9, with 7 bases fitting TRBD1. V trimming: 5 bases; J trimming: 8 bases; junction bases outside the gene matches: 6. This CDR3 region has 12 residues. Germline CDR1 and CDR2: SEHNR and FQNEAQ (reference sequence). The CDR3 region is CASSQTGNQQYF. The CDR3 region has the DNA TGTGCCAGCAGCCAGACAGGGAATCAGCAGTACTTC.

The V call is TRBV5-3, the J call TRBJ1-1; TRBD1 matches 11 bases. TRBV5-3 counts as an open reading frame of uncertain function. This CDR3 region has 21 residues. With V trimmed by 0 bases and J by 1 base, 17 bases remained unmatched. The CDR3 region has the DNA TGTGCCAGAAGCTTGGCTATTCAACGGGGACAGGGGGAGGACAAGAACACTGAAGCTTTCTTT. The encoded protein is CARSLAIQRGQGEDKNTEAFF.

The chain employs TRBV5-1 and TRBJ1-1; possible D gene TRBD1, 6 bases. Germline V CDR1 and CDR2: SGHRS, YFSETQ. The V gene lost 4 bases and the J gene lost 0 bases, with 13 bases spanning the gap. CDR3 length: 15 amino acids. This chain's CDR3 is CASSKMGAMNTEAFF. Written as DNA, the CDR3 is TGCGCCAGCAGCAAAATGGGGGCGATGAACACTGAAGCTTTCTTT.

This chain links TRBV29-1 with TRBJ2-7, with D hard to call. CDR1 is SQVTM and CDR2 is ANQGSEA in the germline V gene. The CDR3 runs to 14 residues. With 3 bases removed from V and 3 bases from J, the gap between germline ends came to 15 bases. CDR3 bases: TGCAGCGTTGACGTAATAGGGCAGGACTACGAGCAGTACTTC. It codes for CSVDVIGQDYEQYF.

About this clone: Other DNA sequences in this specimen translate into the identical CDR3. The chain uses TRBV30 and TRBJ2-1; 11 positions match TRBD2. Looked up from germline, CDR1 is GTSNPN and CDR2 is SVGIG (reference sequence). CDR3 length equals 15 residues. V shed 0 bases and J 4 bases; nucleotides not matched to a gene: 2. CDR3 sequence: CAWSVASGGYNEQFF. The CDR3 region has the DNA TGTGCCTGGAGTGTAGCTAGCGGGGGGTACAATGAGCAGTTCTTC.

The rearrangement links TRBV5-1 to TRBJ2-1, with 8 bases lining up with TRBD1. Germline V lookup: CDR1 SGHRS, CDR2 YFSETQ. After removal of 6 bases from V and 7 bases from J, the junction contained 15 bases not matched to a gene. The CDR3 sequence is 16 residues long. The CDR3 spells CASIGTQGAVGNEQFF. CDR3 nucleotide sequence: TGCGCCAGCATCGGAACCCAGGGGGCGGTCGGAAATGAGCAGTTCTTC.

The CDR3 sequence: CASSFGAGGMNTGELFF. Written as DNA, the CDR3 is TGTGCCAGCAGCTTTGGAGCGGGAGGGATGAACACCGGGGAGCTGTTTTTT. This chain links TRBV7-9 with TRBJ2-2; 10 nucleotides match TRBD2. The CDR3 contains 17 residues. The V gene end was trimmed by 3 bases and the J gene end by 1 base; junction bases not matched to a gene: 5. The V gene's germline CDR1 is SEHNR and CDR2 FQNEAQ (reference sequence).

The chain has TRBV2 and TRBJ1-6, with TRBD1 as a possible D gene (6 bases). CDR3 length: 14 residues. In germline, CDR1 is SNHLY, CDR2 FYNNEI. The V end was cut by 6 bases, the J end by 9 bases, with 15 bases between. CDR3 sequence (DNA): TGTGCCAGCAGCGTCAGGGGTAAGGGTTCACCCCTCCACTTT. This encodes CASSVRGKGSPLHF.

V and J are TRBV15 and TRBJ1-5, with TRBD1 as a possible D gene (6 bases). Germline CDR1 and CDR2: LNHNV and YYDKDF (reference sequence). The V gene lost 1 base and the J gene lost 2 bases, with 15 bases spanning the gap. CDR3 length: 17 residues. CDR3 protein: CATSRGEQGPGNQPQHF. The CDR3 DNA reads TGTGCCACCAGCAGAGGTGAGCAGGGGCCGGGCAATCAGCCCCAGCATTTT.